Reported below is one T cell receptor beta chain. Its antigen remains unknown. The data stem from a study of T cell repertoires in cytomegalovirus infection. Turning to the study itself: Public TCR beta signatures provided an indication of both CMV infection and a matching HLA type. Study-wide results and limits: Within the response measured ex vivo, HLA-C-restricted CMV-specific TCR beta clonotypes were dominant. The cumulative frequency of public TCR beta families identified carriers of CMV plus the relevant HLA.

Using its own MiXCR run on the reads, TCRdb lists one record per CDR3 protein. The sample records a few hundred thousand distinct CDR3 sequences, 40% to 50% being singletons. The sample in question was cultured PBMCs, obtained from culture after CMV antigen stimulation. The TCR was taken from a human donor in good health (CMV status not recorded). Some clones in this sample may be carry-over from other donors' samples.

The CDR3 sequence: CASTPIYADRGGLFF. CDR3 in DNA: TGCGCCAGCACTCCCATTTACGCGGACAGGGGAGGACTGTTTTTT. The chain is built from TRBV4-1 and TRBJ1-4, with TRBD1 matching over 9 bases. The germline CDR1 and CDR2 sequences are MGHRA and YSYEKL. J was trimmed by 13 bases and V by 7 bases; bases with no gene match: 16. This CDR3 comprises 15 residues.